This T cell receptor (beta chain) was sequenced in a study of vaccination and CD4 T cells after COVID-19. Study-level results: Relatively few convalescent patients and no early post-infection timepoints were analyzed.

The Oncomine TCR Beta short-read assay sequenced DNA from cultured CD4+ T cells. Investigators isolated genomic DNA from cultured CD4+ T cells. Each CDR3 protein gets one entry after TCRdb re-called the PCR reads with MiXCR. Among under 20,000 distinct CDR3 sequences listed, under 45% were seen once. Per germline, CDR1 SEHNR and CDR2 FQNEAQ (reference sequence). CDR3 length: 14 amino acids. J lost 8 bases, V lost 5 bases, and 7 bases had no gene match. Indicated treatment: roughly 10-day PBMC culture with coronavirus spike peptide pools or control peptides (ViraFEST assay). About this clonotype itself: What it binds is unknown.

The sequences come from CD4+ T cells from blood, cultured in vitro, collected after SARS-CoV-2 vaccination. This TCR derives from a human donor who had recovered from COVID-19. The chain employs TRBV7-9 and TRBJ2-2, with 8 bases lining up with TRBD1. The CDR3 loop is CASSPRGRTGELFF. The CDR3 bases are TGTGCCAGCAGCCCCAGGGGGCGGACTGGGGAGCTGTTTTTT.